The rows below give T cell receptor beta chains drawn from one sample of a study of glioma-infiltrating T cells. TCRdb re-analysed the multiplex PCR reads in MiXCR, keeping a single row per CDR3 protein. The profile shows around 190,000 distinct CDR3 sequences, around 32% of them singletons. The sequenced material came from glioma tissue, nonneoplastic brain tissue, or PBMCs (not recorded which). All receptors derive from a human donor with low-grade glioma or glioblastoma, undergoing nonglioma brain surgery, or in good health (not recorded which). Each CDR3 is given with its conserved first and last residue. D genes are given only for firm matches. Size is stated for part of the rows, as once, few or many counts, or as a class when the clone is expanded.

few	TRBV5-4	NA	TRBJ1-3	TGTGCCAGCAGCTCGCGACACGGAATCTCTGGAAACACCATATATTTT	CASSSRHGISGNTIYF
many	TRBV28	NA	TRBJ1-1	TGTGCCAGCCGGGGAACGCTTGGTACTGAAGCTTTCTTT	CASRGTLGTEAFF
many	TRBV6-1	NA	TRBJ2-3	TGTGCCAGCAGTCCGGACGGTCTAGATACGCAGTATTTT	CASSPDGLDTQYF
many	TRBV5-4	NA	TRBJ2-7	TGTGCCAGCAGCCTGACAGGAGTGGAGGACGAGCAGTACTTC	CASSLTGVEDEQYF
NA	TRBV2	NA	TRBJ2-7	TGTGCCAGCAGTGACATGAGGCAGGACGCCCTCCGCGAGCAGTACTTC	CASSDMRQDALREQYF
NA	TRBV6-2/TRBV6-3	NA	TRBJ2-3	TGTGCCAGCAGTTTGGGGACAATCTATGGTACGCAGTATTTT	CASSLGTIYGTQYF
NA	TRBV5-6	NA	TRBJ2-7	TGTGCCAGCAGCACCATAGCGGTACCCTACGAGCAGTACTTC	CASSTIAVPYEQYF
NA	TRBV11-1	NA	TRBJ2-7	TGTGCCAGCAGCTTAGCCCCCGTTAGGGAGCAGTACTTC	CASSLAPVREQYF
NA	TRBV12-3/TRBV12-4	TRBD1	TRBJ2-7	TGTGCCAGCAGGGCGAACAACAGGGGCGAGCAGTACTTC	CASRANNRGEQYF
NA	TRBV6-1	NA	TRBJ2-4	TGTGCCATCTCAGGAAAGATAGCCAAAAACATTCAGTACTTC	CAISGKIAKNIQYF
many	TRBV20-1	NA	TRBJ2-5	TGCAGTGCTAGATCCGGGGCCGGAGGGGAGACCCAGTACTTC	CSARSGAGGETQYF
NA	TRBV12-3/TRBV12-4	TRBD1	TRBJ2-1	TGTGCCAGCACCCAATTCCAGGGACAGGGGTTTGGGCAGTTCTTC	CASTQFQGQGFGQFF
NA	TRBV30	NA	TRBJ2-7	TGTGCCTGGAGTGTAATAGGGACCCCGGGGGTGCGCTTC	CAWSVIGTPGVRF
many	TRBV2	NA	TRBJ2-6	TGTGCCAGCAGTGAACGACCGACTGGGGCCAACGTCCTGACTTTC	CASSERPTGANVLTF
many	TRBV11-2	TRBD1	TRBJ1-6	TGTGCCAGCAGCCCTCTGACAGGGCATTCACCCCTCCACTTT	CASSPLTGHSPLHF
many	TRBV7-2	NA	TRBJ2-1	TGTGCCAGCAGCTCCCAGGGTCATGAGCAGTTCTTC	CASSSQGHEQFF
many	TRBV12-3/TRBV12-4	NA	TRBJ2-7	TGTGCCAGCAGTCCGACCCTCTACGAGCAGTACTTC	CASSPTLYEQYF
NA	TRBV28	NA	TRBJ1-6	TGTGCCACCCAAACCAGATCCTATAACTCATCCCTCCACTTT	CATQTRSYNSSLHF
many	TRBV2	NA	TRBJ2-1	TGTGCCAGCAAACCCCCTAGCTCCTACAATGAGCAGTTCTTC	CASKPPSSYNEQFF
many	TRBV7-9	NA	TRBJ2-7	TGTGCCAGCAGCTCCAGCGGCTCCTACGAGCAGTACTTC	CASSSSGSYEQYF
many	TRBV4-2	NA	TRBJ1-3	TGTGCCAGCAGCCAGACCGTGACTGACTCTGGAAACACCATATATTTT	CASSQTVTDSGNTIYF
few	TRBV5-5	TRBD1	TRBJ1-1	TGTGCCAGCAGCCGGATCGGACAGGGTAACACTGAAGCTTTCTTT	CASSRIGQGNTEAFF
few	TRBV7-2	TRBD2	TRBJ2-7	TGTGCCAGCAGCTTTCGGGCTAGCGGGGAAGCCACCTACGAGCAGTACTTC	CASSFRASGEATYEQYF
NA	TRBV27	TRBD1	TRBJ2-1	TGTGCCCTCAGTTTAAGGTTCAGGACAGGGAGTTTCGATGAGAAGTTCTTC	CALSLRFRTGSFDEKFF
many	TRBV12-3/TRBV12-4	NA	TRBJ2-5	TGTGCCAGCAGTCCCACCCAGGGGTCGTTGGAGACCCAGTACTTC	CASSPTQGSLETQYF
many	TRBV24-1	TRBD1	TRBJ2-3	TGTGCCACCAGCCTACCCGGGACAGGAATTCCAGATACGCAGTATTTT	CATSLPGTGIPDTQYF
NA	TRBV10-2	TRBD1	TRBJ2-7	TGTGCCACTTCCTGGACAGGTCCCTACGAGCAGTACTTC	CATSWTGPYEQYF
many	TRBV18	NA	TRBJ2-1	TGTGCCAGCTCAGACTCCGGGAAAAATGAGCAGTTCTTC	CASSDSGKNEQFF
many	TRBV3-1	NA	TRBJ2-7	TGTGCCACCGGACCCCCGGGCGAGCAGTACTTC	CATGPPGEQYF
NA	TRBV12-3/TRBV12-4	NA	TRBJ1-4	TGTGCCAGCAGTAAGGAAACAACTAATGAAAAACTGTTTTTT	CASSKETTNEKLFF
many	TRBV7-3	NA	TRBJ2-1	TGTGCCAGCAGCTTAGGGAGGCTAAATGAGCAGTTCTTC	CASSLGRLNEQFF
many	TRBV6-1	NA	TRBJ2-5	TGTGCCAGCAGTACTGGGGGAGTAATTGAGACCCAGTACTTC	CASSTGGVIETQYF
many	TRBV12-3/TRBV12-4	NA	TRBJ2-5	TGTGCCAGCAGTCGGGGGACATCCCAGGGAGAGACCCAGTACTTC	CASSRGTSQGETQYF
NA	TRBV5-4	NA	TRBJ2-2	TGTGCCAGCAGCTGGACCAGACAGGACTCCGGGGAGCTGTTTTTT	CASSWTRQDSGELFF
many	TRBV20-1	TRBD2	TRBJ2-3	TGCAGTGCTCCCCGGACTAGCGGAACAGATACGCAGTATTTT	CSAPRTSGTDTQYF
many	TRBV7-9	NA	TRBJ2-3	TGTGCCAGCAGCCCCGGAAACACAGATACGCAGTATTTT	CASSPGNTDTQYF
many	TRBV10-3	TRBD1	TRBJ1-2	TGTGCCATCAGTCCAGGGGGGGGTGGCTACACCTTC	CAISPGGGGYTF
many	TRBV27	NA	TRBJ2-2	TGTGCCAGCCACCCTAGTTACCCCGGGGAGCTGTTTTTT	CASHPSYPGELFF
NA	TRBV4-3	NA	TRBJ1-5	TGCGCCAGCAGCCAGGGGGCAGGCGGGGGCAATCAGCCCCAGCATTTT	CASSQGAGGGNQPQHF
NA	TRBV19	NA	TRBJ2-1	TGTGCCAGTAGTATCACCCTATCTCGAGCGGACTATTACAATGAGCAGTTCTTC	CASSITLSRADYYNEQFF
NA	TRBV18	NA	TRBJ2-1	TGTGCAAGCTCTAGAGCCGCAGTTAACGGTGAGAAGTTCTTC	CASSRAAVNGEKFF
NA	TRBV28	NA	TRBJ2-7	TGTGCCAGCAGTTTATCCGGGCTTGGGGACGAGCAGTACTTC	CASSLSGLGDEQYF
NA	TRBV30	TRBD1	TRBJ1-2	TGTGCCTGGACCCTGGACAGGGACGAGGTCTACACCTTC	CAWTLDRDEVYTF
few	TRBV5-1	TRBD1	TRBJ1-5	TGCGCCAGCAGCTTGGAGGGACAGTACAATCAGCCCCAGCATTTT	CASSLEGQYNQPQHF
NA	TRBV7-6	TRBD2	TRBJ2-7	TGTGCCAGCAGCTTAGAGCGGGATTTTTACGAGCAGTACTTC	CASSLERDFYEQYF
few	TRBV19	TRBD1	TRBJ1-5	TGTGCCAGTAGTCTGGGCGGACAGGGTCATAGCAATCAGCCCCAGCATTTT	CASSLGGQGHSNQPQHF
NA	TRBV11-3	TRBD2	TRBJ2-1	TGTGCCAGCAGCTTAGGGACTAGCGGGAGATACAATGAGCAGTTCTTC	CASSLGTSGRYNEQFF
many	TRBV28	NA	TRBJ2-7	TGTGCCAGCAGTTTAGACAGGCCCACGGGATACGAGCAGTACTTC	CASSLDRPTGYEQYF